Below, 4 T cell receptor beta chains from the same sample are listed, as sequenced in a study of T cell repertoires in cytomegalovirus infection. TCRdb itself ran the reads through MiXCR, one entry per CDR3 protein. Counted here are a few hundred thousand distinct CDR3 sequences, about 17% occurring once; the ten biggest clones make up around 13%. Sequencing input: PBMCs. The receptors come from a human donor in good health (CMV status not recorded). Some clones in this sample may be carry-over from other donors' samples.

The chain employs TRBV6-5 and TRBJ2-5; 8 bases match TRBD2. The CDR3 contains 15 residues. CDR1 and CDR2 (germline): MNHEY, SVGAGI. With V trimmed by 6 bases and J by 2 bases, 8 bases remained unmatched. CDR3 coding DNA: TGTGCCAGCAGACCCGCGTCGGGGGGGCAAGAGACCCAGTACTTC. Translated, it gives CASRPASGGQETQYF.

This sequence joins TRBV29-1 and TRBJ1-5, with D perhaps matching TRBD1 (5 bases). This CDR3 comprises 13 residues. Germline loops: CDR1 SQVTM, CDR2 ANQGSEA. Trimming stripped 6 bases from V and 4 bases from J, with 13 bases between. In nucleotides, the CDR3 is TGCAGCGTCGGGGACGGAGATAATCAGCCCCAGCATTTT. This gives the protein CSVGDGDNQPQHF.

This chain connects TRBV5-6 to TRBJ2-3; 8 nucleotides match TRBD1. The CDR3 extends over 20 amino acids. The germline CDR1 and CDR2 sequences are SGHDT and YYEEEE. Trimming took 4 bases from V and 0 from J; bases not matched to a gene: 19. CDR3 sequence reads: CASSPSGQAGTSASTDTQYF. The CDR3 coding sequence is TGTGCCAGCAGCCCGTCGGGACAGGCGGGAACCTCTGCCAGCACAGATACGCAGTATTTT.

This clonotype turned up a few times. This chain links TRBV6-1 with TRBJ2-1, with TRBD2 matching over 9 bases. Germline V gene lookup returns CDR1 MNHNS and CDR2 SASEGT. Trimming at V came to 5 bases and at J to 10 bases, leaving 12 bases not matched to a gene. The CDR3 is 15 amino acids. Here the CDR3 reads CASSPRGGGAGEQFF. Written as DNA, the CDR3 is TGTGCCAGCAGTCCCAGGGGCGGGGGGGCGGGGGAGCAGTTCTTC.